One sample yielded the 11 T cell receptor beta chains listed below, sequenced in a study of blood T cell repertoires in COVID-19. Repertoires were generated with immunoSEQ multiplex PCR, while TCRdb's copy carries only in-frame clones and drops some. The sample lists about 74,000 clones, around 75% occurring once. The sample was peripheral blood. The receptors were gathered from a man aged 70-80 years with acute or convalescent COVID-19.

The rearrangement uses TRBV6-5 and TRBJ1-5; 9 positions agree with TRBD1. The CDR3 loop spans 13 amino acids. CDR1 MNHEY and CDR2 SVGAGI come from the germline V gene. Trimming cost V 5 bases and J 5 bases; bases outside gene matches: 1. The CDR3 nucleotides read TGTGCCAGCAGTCGACAGGGGGATCAGCCCCAGCATTTT. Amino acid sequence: CASSRQGDQPQHF.

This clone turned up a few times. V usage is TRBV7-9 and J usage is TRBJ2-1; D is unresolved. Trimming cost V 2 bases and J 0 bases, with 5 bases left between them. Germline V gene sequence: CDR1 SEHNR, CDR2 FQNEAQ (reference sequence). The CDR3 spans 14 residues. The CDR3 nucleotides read TGTGCCAGCAGCTTATATAGCTCCTACAATGAGCAGTTCTTC. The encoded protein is CASSLYSSYNEQFF.

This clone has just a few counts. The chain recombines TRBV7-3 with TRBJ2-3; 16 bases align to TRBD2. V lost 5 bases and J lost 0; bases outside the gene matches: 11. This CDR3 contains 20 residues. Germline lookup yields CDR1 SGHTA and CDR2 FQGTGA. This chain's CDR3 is CASSPAPPGLAGGSTDTQYF. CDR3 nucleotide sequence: TGTGCCAGCAGCCCCGCCCCCCCGGGACTAGCGGGAGGGAGCACAGATACGCAGTATTTT.

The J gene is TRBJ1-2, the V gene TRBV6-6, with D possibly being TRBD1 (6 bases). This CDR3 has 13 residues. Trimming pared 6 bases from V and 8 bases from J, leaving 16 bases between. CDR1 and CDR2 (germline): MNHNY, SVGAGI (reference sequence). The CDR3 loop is CASRDGQPRGYTF. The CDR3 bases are TGTGCCAGCAGGGACGGACAGCCAAGGGGCTACACCTTC.

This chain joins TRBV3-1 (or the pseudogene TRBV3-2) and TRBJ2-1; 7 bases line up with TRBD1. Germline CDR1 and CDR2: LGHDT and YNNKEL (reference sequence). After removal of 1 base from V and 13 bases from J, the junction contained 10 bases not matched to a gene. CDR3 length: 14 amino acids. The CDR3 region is CASSQAGQGVSQFF. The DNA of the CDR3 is TGTGCCAGCAGCCAAGCGGGCCAGGGGGTTTCACAGTTCTTC.

The CDR3: CASSSRPPGQGLNTEAFF. CDR3 coding DNA: TGCGCCAGCAGCTCGCGGCCACCGGGACAGGGTCTCAACACTGAAGCTTTCTTT. The V gene is TRBV5-1, the J gene TRBJ1-1; 9 nucleotides align to TRBD1. Germline values: CDR1 SGHRS, CDR2 YFSETQ. V trimming: 3 bases; J trimming: 2 bases; junction bases outside the gene matches: 14. CDR3 length equals 18 residues.

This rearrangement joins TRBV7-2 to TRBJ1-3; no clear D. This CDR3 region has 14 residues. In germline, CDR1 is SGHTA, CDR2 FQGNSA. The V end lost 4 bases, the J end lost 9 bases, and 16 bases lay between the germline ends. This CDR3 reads CASSYTTGSGTIYF. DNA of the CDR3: TGTGCCAGCAGCTATACGACTGGGAGCGGCACCATATATTTT.

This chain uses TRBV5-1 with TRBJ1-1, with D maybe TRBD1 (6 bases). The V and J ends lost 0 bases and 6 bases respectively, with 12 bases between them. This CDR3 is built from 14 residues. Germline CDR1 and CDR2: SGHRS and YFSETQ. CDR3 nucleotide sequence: TGCGCCAGCAGCTTGGCAGGGGTGTGGGCTGAAGCTTTCTTT. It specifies CASSLAGVWAEAFF.

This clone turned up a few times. The CDR3 DNA reads as TGTGCCAGTAGCCTTTACGCCGGGACAGGGGCCTACGAGCAGTACTTC. Encoded protein: CASSLYAGTGAYEQYF. The V and J genes are TRBV19 and TRBJ2-7; 10 bases align to TRBD1. Trimming at V came to 6 bases and at J to 2 bases, leaving 10 bases not matched to a gene. There are 16 residues in the CDR3. Germline V lookup: CDR1 LNHDA, CDR2 SQIVND (reference sequence).

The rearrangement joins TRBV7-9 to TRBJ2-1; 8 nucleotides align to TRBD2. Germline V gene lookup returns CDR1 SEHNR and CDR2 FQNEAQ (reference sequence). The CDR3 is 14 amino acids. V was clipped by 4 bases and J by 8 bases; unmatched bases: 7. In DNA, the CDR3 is TGTGCCAGCAGCTCCGGGACTAGGAGTTATGAGCAGTTCTTC. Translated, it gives CASSSGTRSYEQFF.

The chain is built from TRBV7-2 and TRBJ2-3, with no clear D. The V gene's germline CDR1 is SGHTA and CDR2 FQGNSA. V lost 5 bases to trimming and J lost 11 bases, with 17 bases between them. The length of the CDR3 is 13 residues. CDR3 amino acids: CASSPNRVSRQYF. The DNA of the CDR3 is TGTGCCAGCAGCCCCAACCGGGTTAGTCGGCAGTATTTT. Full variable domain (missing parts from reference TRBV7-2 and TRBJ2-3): GAGVSQSPSNKVTEKGKDVELRCDPISGHTALYWYRQSLGQGLEFLIYFQGNSAPDKSGLPSDRFSAERTGGSVSTLTIQRTQQEDSAVYLCASSPNRVSRQYFGPGTRLTVL.